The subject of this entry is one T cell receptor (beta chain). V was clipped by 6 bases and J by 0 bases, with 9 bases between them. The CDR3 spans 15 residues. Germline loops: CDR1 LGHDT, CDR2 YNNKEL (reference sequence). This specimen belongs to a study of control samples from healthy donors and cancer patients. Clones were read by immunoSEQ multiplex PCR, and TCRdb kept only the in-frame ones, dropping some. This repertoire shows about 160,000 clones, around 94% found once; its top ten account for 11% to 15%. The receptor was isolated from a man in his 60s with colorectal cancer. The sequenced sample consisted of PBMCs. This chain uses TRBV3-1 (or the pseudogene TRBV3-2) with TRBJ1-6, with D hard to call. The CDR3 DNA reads TGTGCCAGCAGTTTCGGGAGCTCCTATAATTCACCCCTCCACTTT. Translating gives CASSFGSSYNSPLHF.